These T cell receptor beta chains were read from a single sample in a study of CD8 T cells in ankylosing spondylitis. TCRdb itself ran the 5' RACE reads through MiXCR, one entry per CDR3 protein. The table records about 230,000 distinct CDR3 sequences, roughly 8.2% of them present only once. The specimen was blood, either unsorted or a sorted T cell fraction (not recorded which). The source is a female donor with ankylosing spondylitis or in good health (not recorded which). Both conserved end residues are part of each CDR3. D genes are given only for firm matches. Clone sizes are given selectively: once, few, many, or a class where the clone is expanded.

V,J,size,D,CDR3,DNA
TRBV29-1,TRBJ2-1,.,TRBD2,CSVSPSGASYNEQFF,TGCAGCGTTTCCCCTAGCGGGGCGTCCTACAATGAGCAGTTCTTC
TRBV2,TRBJ2-2,many,TRBD1,CASKGTDANTGELFF,TGTGCCAGCAAGGGGACAGACGCGAACACCGGGGAGCTGTTTTTT
TRBV14,TRBJ2-3,many,TRBD2,CASSQFRRASGPTDTQYF,TGTGCCAGCAGCCAGTTCCGGAGGGCTAGCGGGCCCACAGATACGCAGTATTTT
TRBV28,TRBJ1-5,many,.,CASSSGQFGQPQHF,TGTGCCAGCAGTTCCGGACAGTTCGGTCAGCCCCAGCATTTT
TRBV29-1,TRBJ2-1,many,TRBD1,CSVEEESRGLYNEQFF,TGCAGCGTTGAAGAGGAGAGCAGGGGGTTGTACAATGAGCAGTTCTTC
TRBV7-8,TRBJ2-1,.,TRBD2,CASSLVPLRAGAAYNEQFF,TGTGCCAGCAGCTTAGTACCATTAAGGGCGGGAGCTGCCTACAATGAGCAGTTCTTC
TRBV10-3,TRBJ1-1,many,.,CAISRGTVDTEAFF,TGTGCCATCAGTCGGGGCACGGTGGACACTGAAGCTTTCTTT
TRBV7-6,TRBJ1-6,many,.,CASSPRGRSSDNSPLHF,TGTGCCAGCAGCCCCCGGGGGAGATCGAGTGACAATTCACCCCTCCACTTT
TRBV6-1,TRBJ2-1,many,.,CASRDRANEQFF,TGTGCCAGCCGAGACAGAGCCAATGAGCAGTTCTTC
TRBV7-6,TRBJ2-7,many,.,CASSLFPGREYEQYF,TGTGCCAGCAGCTTATTTCCCGGGAGAGAGTACGAGCAGTACTTC
TRBV3-1,TRBJ2-1,many,.,CASSQGTPNEQFF,TGTGCCAGCAGCCAAGGAACTCCTAATGAGCAGTTCTTC
TRBV12-3/TRBV12-4,TRBJ2-1,many,TRBD2,CASSGEKGLAGGGEQFF,TGTGCCAGCAGTGGGGAGAAGGGACTAGCGGGAGGGGGTGAGCAGTTCTTC
TRBV7-9,TRBJ2-1,few,.,CASSSPRWTLGDEQFF,TGTGCCAGCAGCTCTCCCCGTTGGACACTGGGGGATGAGCAGTTCTTC
TRBV7-2,TRBJ2-2,many,.,CASSLVFSERTGELFF,TGTGCCAGCAGCTTAGTTTTTTCGGAGCGGACCGGGGAGCTGTTTTTT
TRBV6-2/TRBV6-3,TRBJ2-7,.,.,CASSRGTPTYEQYF,TGTGCCAGCAGTCGGGGGACCCCAACCTACGAGCAGTACTTC
TRBV12-3/TRBV12-4,TRBJ1-5,many,.,CASSLGSTQPQHF,TGTGCCAGCAGTTTGGGGTCTACTCAGCCCCAGCATTTT
TRBV20-1,TRBJ1-1,many,.,CSAARLGRGTEAFF,TGCAGTGCTGCGCGTCTGGGAAGGGGTACTGAAGCTTTCTTT
TRBV5-5,TRBJ2-7,many,.,CASRLGRAGPYEQYF,TGTGCCAGCAGGCTTGGACGCGCAGGACCCTACGAGCAGTACTTC
TRBV20-1,TRBJ2-2,many,.,CSARPNLNTGELFF,TGCAGTGCTAGGCCAAATTTGAACACCGGGGAGCTGTTTTTT
TRBV5-6,TRBJ1-4,many,TRBD1,CASSLLQGVVNEKLFF,TGTGCCAGCAGCTTGTTACAGGGGGTTGTTAACGAAAAACTGTTTTTT
TRBV29-1,TRBJ2-1,many,.,CSVEVIVGYEQFF,TGCAGCGTTGAAGTAATAGTCGGCTATGAGCAGTTCTTC
TRBV6-5,TRBJ2-1,many,.,CASSYSPPNGIYNEQFF,TGTGCCAGCAGTTACTCGCCGCCAAACGGGATTTACAATGAGCAGTTCTTC
TRBV29-1,TRBJ1-2,many,TRBD1,CSGGQGGYYGYTF,TGCAGCGGCGGACAGGGTGGATACTATGGCTACACCTTC
TRBV10-2,TRBJ2-2,.,.,CASSSSGELFF,TGCGCCAGCAGTTCATCCGGGGAGCTGTTTTTT
TRBV4-3,TRBJ2-3,many,.,CASSQDQIDWGPSTDTQYF,TGCGCCAGCAGCCAAGATCAGATAGATTGGGGACCTAGCACAGATACGCAGTATTTT
TRBV2,TRBJ2-2,many,TRBD1,CASSESGQATGELFF,TGTGCCAGCAGTGAGAGTGGACAGGCTACCGGGGAGCTGTTTTTT
TRBV27,TRBJ1-1,.,.,CASSSRVGGTEAFF,TGTGCCAGCAGCTCCAGGGTGGGAGGGACTGAAGCTTTCTTT
TRBV20-1,TRBJ2-3,many,.,CSARGSSSSTDTQYF,TGCAGTGCTAGAGGTTCCAGTTCTAGCACAGATACGCAGTATTTT
TRBV20-1,TRBJ1-5,many,.,CSAMSGVPLSEQPQHF,TGCAGTGCCATGTCAGGGGTGCCCCTTTCGGAGCAGCCCCAGCATTTT
TRBV30,TRBJ2-1,few,.,CAWSSGGPNEQFF,TGTGCCTGGAGTAGTGGGGGACCCAATGAGCAGTTCTTC
TRBV10-3,TRBJ2-7,few,TRBD1,CAIRLRDRAEDEQYF,TGTGCCATCAGACTCCGGGACAGGGCTGAGGACGAGCAGTACTTC
TRBV20-1,TRBJ2-5,many,.,CSARDLRGLETQYF,TGCAGTGCTAGAGATTTGAGAGGGTTAGAGACCCAGTACTTC
TRBV3-1,TRBJ1-1,many,.,CASRQEPAMPGTEAFF,TGTGCCAGCAGACAAGAGCCGGCCATGCCGGGAACTGAAGCTTTCTTT
TRBV4-3,TRBJ2-1,many,.,CASSQDRGWLRQFF,TGCGCCAGCAGCCAAGACAGGGGATGGTTGAGGCAGTTCTTC
TRBV5-1,TRBJ2-1,many,.,CASSLGSENNEQFF,TGCGCCAGCAGCTTGGGGAGCGAGAACAATGAGCAGTTCTTC
TRBV7-7,TRBJ2-1,.,.,CASSHSENNEQFF,TGTGCCAGCAGCCATAGCGAGAACAATGAGCAGTTCTTC
TRBV29-1,TRBJ2-1,many,TRBD2,CSVGTSGKDNEQFF,TGCAGCGTGGGGACTAGCGGGAAAGACAATGAGCAGTTCTTC
TRBV27,TRBJ2-7,many,.,CASSLGRVSDEQYF,TGTGCCAGCAGTTTAGGTAGGGTCTCGGACGAGCAGTACTTC
TRBV19,TRBJ1-5,many,.,CASSIQGMGNQPQHF,TGTGCCAGTAGTATTCAGGGTATGGGCAATCAGCCCCAGCATTTT
TRBV7-2,TRBJ2-2,many,.,CASSKRTPNTGELFF,TGTGCCAGCAGCAAGCGGACCCCGAACACCGGGGAGCTGTTTTTT
TRBV5-1,TRBJ2-1,many,.,CASSLVPEGEQFF,TGCGCCAGCAGCTTGGTCCCCGAGGGAGAGCAGTTCTTC
TRBV18,TRBJ1-1,many,.,CASSPRGTGTEAFF,TGTGCCAGCTCACCACGGGGGACCGGCACTGAAGCTTTCTTT
TRBV15,TRBJ2-7,many,.,CATSLEQGIHEQYF,TGTGCCACCAGCCTGGAACAGGGCATCCACGAGCAGTACTTC
TRBV20-1,TRBJ2-2,many,.,CSAPVDGNTGELFF,TGCAGTGCTCCTGTGGACGGGAACACCGGGGAGCTGTTTTTT
TRBV4-1,TRBJ2-1,few,TRBD2,CASTTASGRANEQFF,TGCGCCAGCACCACGGCTAGCGGGAGGGCGAATGAGCAGTTCTTC
TRBV7-9,TRBJ1-5,.,TRBD1,CASSPQGDNHPQHF,TGTGCCAGCAGCCCCCAGGGGGACAATCACCCCCAGCATTTT
TRBV18,TRBJ1-6,many,.,CASAGNSPLHF,TGTGCCAGCGCAGGGAATTCACCCCTCCACTTT
TRBV4-3,TRBJ2-1,many,TRBD2,CASSQEPGLAGYEQFF,TGCGCCAGCAGCCAAGAACCGGGACTAGCTGGTTACGAGCAGTTCTTC
TRBV29-1,TRBJ1-4,many,TRBD1,CSVRQGTGVEKLFF,TGCAGCGTTCGGCAGGGGACAGGGGTTGAAAAACTGTTTTTT
TRBV9,TRBJ2-1,many,.,CASSVGPAPNEQFF,TGTGCCAGCAGCGTAGGACCAGCTCCCAATGAGCAGTTCTTC
TRBV5-1,TRBJ1-1,few,.,CASRQDYTEAFF,TGCGCCAGCAGACAGGATTACACTGAAGCTTTCTTT